This is a list of T cell receptor beta chains from one sample in a study of tumor and adjacent non-tumor tissue in lung cancer. TCRdb ran MiXCR on the multiplex PCR reads and lists one entry per CDR3 protein. The table lists more than 85,000 distinct CDR3 sequences, around two thirds of them singletons, with 15% in the top ten. The source material was lung tumor tissue. The receptor source for this set is an older man with non-small cell lung cancer. Both conserved end residues are part of each CDR3. Each record gives: clone size, J gene, V gene, D gene, CDR3 DNA, CDR3 protein. D genes are given only for firm matches. Not all rows give a size; the values are once, few, many and, for expanded clones, a class.

>-|TRBJ2-2|TRBV4-1|TRBD2
TGTGCCAGCAGCCAATATCGAGCGGGGACGAACACCCGGGAGCTGTTTTTT
CASSQYRAGTNTRELFF
>-|TRBJ2-5|TRBV14|-
TGTGTCAGTAGCCATCTCCCCCGGGAGGAGACCCAGTACTTC
CVSSHLPREETQYF
>-|TRBJ1-2|TRBV11-2|-
TGTGCCAGCAACTTAACAGGAGGCAACACCTTC
CASNLTGGNTF
>-|TRBJ1-3|TRBV5-1|TRBD1
TGCGCCGGCGGCTTCGGACAGGCTGGCGGTGGAAACACCATATATTTT
CAGGFGQAGGGNTIYF
>medium-sized|TRBJ2-1|TRBV11-2|-
TGTGCCAGCAGCCGGGACACCCTGGGGGGCAATGAGCAGTTCTTC
CASSRDTLGGNEQFF
>many|TRBJ2-1|TRBV29-1|TRBD2
TGCAGCGTTGAATGGGCGGGACTAGCCTCTCTCTCCTACAATGAGCAGTTCTTC
CSVEWAGLASLSYNEQFF
>-|TRBJ1-5|TRBV20-1|-
TGCAGTGCTAGAGATTCCAGGAAACAGCCCCAGCATTTT
CSARDSRKQPQHF
>medium-sized|TRBJ1-4|TRBV29-1|-
TGCAGCGAAAAGACGAACGAAAAACTGTTTTTT
CSEKTNEKLFF
>many|TRBJ1-5|TRBV10-2|-
TGCGCCAGCAGTCGCGGTGGGGAGATCAATCAGCCCCAGCATTTT
CASSRGGEINQPQHF
>-|TRBJ1-2|TRBV6-6|TRBD1
TGTGCCAGCAGAGCACTCGCAGGGGGAGTGCGGTGCGCCTTC
CASRALAGGVRCAF
>-|TRBJ2-1|TRBV11-2|TRBD1
TGTGCCAGCAGCTTCTATGACAGGGGGAGGAACGATGAGCACTTCTTC
CASSFYDRGRNDEHFF
>-|TRBJ2-3|TRBV7-9|TRBD2
TGTGCCAGCAGCCTCCGCGAACAAAGACTAGCGGGGAAGGATACGCAGTATTTT
CASSLREQRLAGKDTQYF
>once|TRBJ2-7|TRBV11-3|-
TGTGCCAGCAGTTTGGAGAGCTGGTCGGAGCAATACTTC
CASSLESWSEQYF
>few|TRBJ2-5|TRBV6-6|-
TGTGCCAGCAATCCTGACAGGGTGAGCGGGACCCAGCACTTC
CASNPDRVSGTQHF
>-|TRBJ1-2|TRBV28|-
TGTGCCAGCAGTCCCCGGGGGTCCACCCCCGGCTACATTTTC
CASSPRGSTPGYIF
>many|TRBJ2-1|TRBV10-1|TRBD2
TGCGCCAGCAGTGGTTCGGCGGGAGTAAAAGAGCAGTTCTTC
CASSGSAGVKEQFF
>-|TRBJ2-6|TRBV5-1|-
TGCGCCAGCACCCCCGGTGGGAGCAACGTCCTGACTTTC
CASTPGGSNVLTF
>-|TRBJ2-1|TRBV29-1|-
TGCAGCGTTGAAGCTAATCTCAATGAGTACTTCTTC
CSVEANLNEYFF
>once|TRBJ1-4|TRBV4-2|-
TGTGCCAGCAGCCAGGTCGCCAGCCCTAATGAAAAACTGTCTTTT
CASSQVASPNEKLSF
>-|TRBJ1-1|TRBV6-1|-
TGTGCCAGCACCATGGAATGGGGCATGTCGGCTTTCTTT
CASTMEWGMSAFF